One sample yielded the 24 T cell receptor beta chains listed below, sequenced in a study of cytomegalovirus exposure and HLA in healthy donors. This PCR relied on a set of 60 Vbeta primers and 13 Jbeta primers. The data were produced by immunoSEQ multiplex PCR, yet TCRdb's version contains in-frame clones alone and is incomplete. Of about 71,000 clones in the sample, about two thirds are singletons; the top ten hold 7.5% to 8%. The specimen sequenced was PBMCs. The receptors were sampled from a middle-aged man in good health and CMV-seropositive.

The chain joins TRBV28 to TRBJ1-2; tentatively, D is TRBD1 (6 bases). V gave up 4 bases and J gave up 1 base, with 19 bases separating them. There are 17 residues in the CDR3. Per the germline V gene, CDR1 is MDHEN and CDR2 is SYDVKM. CDR3 nucleotides: TGTGCCAGCAGTTCCCCCACCGCGGACAGAATTAACTATGGCTACACCTTC. Its translation is CASSSPTADRINYGYTF.

The rearrangement uses TRBV30 and TRBJ1-6, with D perhaps matching TRBD1 (6 bases). Germline V lookup: CDR1 GTSNPN, CDR2 SVGIG (reference sequence). The CDR3 spans 14 residues. V lost 1 base to trimming and J lost 7 bases, with 11 bases between them. CDR3 sequence (DNA): TGTGCCTGGAGTGATGGGGGCAGAAATTCACCCCTCCACTTT. Amino acid sequence: CAWSDGGRNSPLHF.

This clone has a handful of counts. This chain links TRBV10-3 with TRBJ2-3; possibly TRBD1 for D (6 bases). The ends were cut back, 6 bases at V and 2 bases at J, with 15 bases in the middle. The CDR3 is 15 residues long. Germline CDR1 reads ENHRY; CDR2 reads SYGVKD. Here the CDR3 reads CAIRGALSTTDTQYF. CDR3 sequence (DNA): TGTGCCATCAGGGGGGCCTTATCTACCACAGATACGCAGTATTTT.

This clone was seen ten or more times. For the CDR3, the DNA is TGCGCCAGCAGCATGGCCAGGAATGAGCAGTTCTTC. This encodes CASSMARNEQFF. V gene TRBV5-1 combines with J gene TRBJ2-1; D unclear. This CDR3 contains 12 residues. Trimming shortened V by 4 bases and J by 7 bases, and 9 bases separated the two germline ends. Germline lookup yields CDR1 SGHRS and CDR2 YFSETQ.

This clone has a handful of counts. The rearrangement links TRBV7-9 to TRBJ1-1, with a tentative D call TRBD1 (5 bases). V lost 3 bases to trimming and J lost 5 bases, with 16 bases between them. The CDR3 runs to 15 residues. Germline V CDR1 and CDR2: SEHNR, FQNEAQ (reference sequence). In DNA form, the CDR3 reads TGTGCCAGCAGCTTTGGCGGGGTTGGGGGAACTGAAGCTTTCTTT. As protein: CASSFGGVGGTEAFF.

This clone was seen once. The chain combines TRBV5-4 with TRBJ2-1, with D possibly TRBD2 on 6 matching bases. V lost 0 bases and J 9 bases, leaving 10 bases between the germline ends. The CDR3 has 13 amino acids. CDR1 is SGHNT and CDR2 is YYREEE in the germline V gene (reference sequence). As DNA, the CDR3 is TGTGCCAGCAGCTTGGTTTCGGGGGTTGAGCAGTTCTTC. Its protein is CASSLVSGVEQFF.

This clone was counted a few times. This chain uses TRBV7-9 with TRBJ2-5; no definite D call. Per the germline V gene, CDR1 is SEHNR and CDR2 is FQNEAQ (reference sequence). Trimming left V 11 bases short and J 1 base short, with 14 bases between. CDR3 size: 13 residues. Written as DNA, the CDR3 is TGTGCCGGAGTTCAGCAAATCCAAGAGACCCAGTACTTC. Translated: CAGVQQIQETQYF.

This clone has more than one count but fewer than ten. The chain couples TRBV5-4 to TRBJ2-5, with TRBD1 matching 9 bases. This CDR3 spans 15 amino acids. Germline lookup yields CDR1 SGHNT and CDR2 YYREEE (reference sequence). J gave up 2 bases and V 4 bases, and 6 bases lay outside the gene matches. The CDR3 region is CASSRTGTGQETQYF. The CDR3 DNA is TGTGCCAGCAGCCGAACAGGGACAGGGCAAGAGACCCAGTACTTC.

In this sample, this clone turned up many times. This chain uses TRBV2 with TRBJ2-5; 7 bases fit TRBD1. CDR1 and CDR2 (germline): SNHLY, FYNNEI. The CDR3 is 15 amino acids. J was trimmed by 2 bases and V by 6 bases; bases with no gene match: 9. This CDR3 reads CASSQMTGYQETQYF. For the CDR3, the DNA is TGTGCCAGCAGCCAAATGACAGGGTATCAAGAGACCCAGTACTTC.

The chain carries TRBV9 and TRBJ2-3; 8 nucleotides line up with TRBD1. Germline V gene sequence: CDR1 SGDLS, CDR2 YYNGEE. The V gene end was trimmed by 4 bases and the J gene end by 3 bases; junction bases not matched to a gene: 13. The CDR3 runs to 17 residues. The CDR3: CASSPRATGGWTDTQYF. The CDR3 DNA reads as TGTGCCAGCAGCCCCCGCGCCACAGGGGGTTGGACAGATACGCAGTATTTT.

The V and J genes are TRBV6-5 and TRBJ1-1, with 11 bases fitting TRBD1. CDR1 MNHEY and CDR2 SVGAGI come from the germline V gene. The CDR3 contains 15 residues. V was pared by 6 bases and J by 5 bases, with 8 bases of the junction left unmatched. The CDR3 here is CASSYVGTGGTEAFF. CDR3 in DNA: TGTGCCAGCAGCTATGTAGGGACAGGGGGTACTGAAGCTTTCTTT.

This chain joins TRBV27 and TRBJ2-1, with 12 nucleotides matching TRBD2. V was clipped by 5 bases and J by 2 bases; unmatched bases: 16. CDR3 length: 20 amino acids. The V gene's germline CDR1 is MNHEY and CDR2 SMNVEV (reference sequence). DNA of the CDR3: TGTGCCAGCAGTCCACCTTCCCCGCTAGCGGGAGGGGCCCCCTACAATGAGCAGTTCTTC. Its protein is CASSPPSPLAGGAPYNEQFF.

In this sample, this clone turned up a few times. The chain carries TRBV15 and TRBJ1-2; possible D gene TRBD1, 5 bases. Germline CDR1 LNHNV, CDR2 YYDKDF (reference sequence). CDR3 length: 14 amino acids. The V end lost 0 bases, the J end lost 8 bases, and 13 bases lay between the germline ends. The CDR3 bases are TGTGCCACCAGCAGAGATTTAGGGGTGGAGGGCTACACCTTC. It encodes CATSRDLGVEGYTF.

In this sample, this clone turned up once. The chain employs TRBV28 and TRBJ2-1; TRBD2 matches at 7 bases. V was clipped by 5 bases and J by 4 bases; unmatched bases: 5. The CDR3 contains 14 residues. Germline-derived CDR1 and CDR2 are MDHEN and SYDVKM. For the CDR3, the DNA is TGTGCCAGCAGTCCGGGAGGTGGGTACAATGAGCAGTTCTTC. Amino acid sequence: CASSPGGGYNEQFF.

The J gene is TRBJ1-2, the V gene TRBV4-3, with D hard to call. The germline CDR1 and CDR2 sequences are LGHNA and YSLEER. The germline V and J ends were trimmed by 2 bases and 8 bases, with 12 bases remaining between them. There are 13 residues in the CDR3. CDR3 sequence (DNA): TGCGCCAGCAGCCAACAGCGGGCAGACGGCTACACCTTC. It translates to CASSQQRADGYTF.

The chain carries TRBV5-5 and TRBJ2-7; TRBD1 aligns across 8 bases. V trimming: 4 bases; J trimming: 4 bases; junction bases outside the gene matches: 4. In germline, CDR1 is SGHKS, CDR2 YYEKEE (reference sequence). The CDR3 contains 13 residues. The DNA for the CDR3 is TGTGCCAGCAGCAGGACAGGGCGGTACGAGCAGTACTTC. Translated: CASSRTGRYEQYF.

J is TRBJ1-2 and V is TRBV19, with D maybe TRBD1 (6 bases). Germline V CDR1 and CDR2: LNHDA, SQIVND (reference sequence). V gave up 6 bases and J gave up 3 bases, with 11 bases separating them. The CDR3 covers 13 residues. CDR3 amino acids: CASRVDSYYGYTF. The CDR3, as DNA: TGTGCCAGTAGGGTGGACAGCTACTATGGCTACACCTTC.

This chain connects TRBV20-1 to TRBJ2-3; D remains ambiguous. CDR3 length: 11 amino acids. CDR1 is DFQATT, CDR2 SNEGSKA, per germline (reference sequence). Trimming took 6 bases from V and 4 from J, leaving 8 bases between them. CDR3 sequence: CSAHRADTQYF. CDR3 DNA sequence: TGCAGTGCCCACCGGGCAGATACGCAGTATTTT.

The rearrangement uses TRBV9 and TRBJ2-5; D unclear. Between the trimmed V and J ends, which lost 0 bases and 3 bases, there was a span of 6 bases. Germline V lookup: CDR1 SGDLS, CDR2 YYNGEE. The CDR3 is made up of 13 amino acids. CDR3 amino acids: CASSVGSKETQYF. The CDR3 DNA reads TGTGCCAGCAGCGTAGGTAGCAAAGAGACCCAGTACTTC.

CDR3 amino acids: CASNHGGADTQYF. The CDR3 DNA sequence: TGCGCCAGCAACCACGGAGGGGCAGATACGCAGTATTTT. The genes are TRBV10-2 and TRBJ2-3, with D perhaps matching TRBD2 (6 bases). Germline CDR1 reads WSHSY; CDR2 reads SAAADI. Trimming removed 7 bases from V and 4 bases from J, with 12 bases in between. The CDR3 loop spans 13 amino acids.

The chain employs TRBV4-2 and TRBJ2-7, with a possible D match to TRBD2 (5 bases). This CDR3 is built from 13 residues. V shed 2 bases and J shed 5 bases, with 10 bases lying between them. The germline V gene has CDR1 LGHNA and CDR2 YNFKEQ. In nucleotides, the CDR3 is TGTGCCAGCAGCCAATTTTCGGGAAACGAGCAGTACTTC. Translation gives CASSQFSGNEQYF.

This chain connects TRBV2 to TRBJ2-7; D is undetermined. CDR1 and CDR2 (germline): SNHLY, FYNNEI. This CDR3 region has 13 residues. The V and J ends lost 6 bases and 3 bases respectively, with 12 bases between them. CDR3 sequence (DNA): TGTGCCAGCAGCGGCGGCGGAAACTACGAGCAGTACTTC. Protein sequence: CASSGGGNYEQYF. Full variable domain (rest looked up from reference TRBV2 and TRBJ2-7): EPEVTQTPSHQVTQMGQEVILRCVPISNHLYFYWYRQILGQKVEFLVSFYNNEISEKSEIFDDQFSVERPDGSNFTLKIRSTKLEDSAMYFCASSGGGNYEQYFGPGTRLTVT.

V usage is TRBV5-4 and J usage is TRBJ1-4, with 7 bases identical to TRBD1. The CDR3 spans 16 residues. V shed 4 bases and J 0 bases; nucleotides not matched to a gene: 6. Per germline, CDR1 SGHNT and CDR2 YYREEE (reference sequence). Here the CDR3 reads CASSEGQVSTNEKLFF. CDR3 sequence (DNA): TGTGCCAGCAGCGAAGGACAGGTCTCAACTAATGAAAAACTGTTTTTT.

This clone occurred once. J is TRBJ2-7 and V is TRBV4-3, with a weak D call TRBD1 (6 bases). Trimming pared 1 base from V and 3 bases from J, leaving 10 bases between. The CDR3 covers 14 residues. CDR1 and CDR2 (germline): LGHNA, YSLEER. The CDR3 coding sequence is TGCGCCAGCAGCCAAGGGACAGACCGCTACGAGCAGTACTTC. It specifies CASSQGTDRYEQYF.